This TCR beta chain was sequenced during a study of CD8+CD57+ T cells in acquired aplastic anemia listed by TCRdb under 2018. In terms of the full investigation: On average, sorted CD4+ and CD8+ cells yielded approximately 3 ug of extracted DNA, with a range of roughly 0.17 to 27.4 ug. Mean read counts for healthy donor samples were 8.5 million to 10.8 million for CD4+ cells and under 14 million for CD8+ cells. Beyond this particular receptor, the publication reports: Between patients and healthy controls, no significant difference in CD8+ Simpson's diversity was found (P=0.060). Twenty-nine CD8+ CDR3 sequences were found in both patients and controls but appeared to be highly expressed in patients and within the immunodominant clones of the patients.

Genomic DNA was used as template for profiling of TCR beta VDJ combinations and CDR3 sequences. An Illumina HiSeq 2000 was used for TCR repertoire sequencing. The source study handled its data this way. Repertoires were assessed using TRBV/TRBJ rearrangement plots, CDR3 size and DJ length profiles, and Simpson's diversity index. The immunodominant clone was defined as the most abundant DNA sequence in deep sequencing data. CDR3 amino acid sequences were screened for sharing across subjects and were compared with published repertoires and the VDJdb database. The public reads were reprocessed in TCRdb via fastp at Q25 and MiXCR, keeping in-frame beta chains. Identical CDR3 proteins give one entry, which carries the most common genes and DNA. None of the V and J calls come from the authors' own analysis; TCRdb made them. Recorded for this sample are around 190,000 distinct CDR3 sequences; 60% to 65% of them occurred a single time. In total, the top ten clones hold about 29% of the sample.

V lost 4 bases and J lost 0 bases, and the count of bases not matched to a germline gene is 2. The CDR3 goes from the cysteine to the phenylalanine over 15 residues. This entry keeps only the CDR3 DNA: 45 bases, framed from base 1. CDR1 and CDR2 (SGHTA, FQGTGA) derive from the germline V gene. TCR repertoires of sorted CD4+ and CD8+ blood T cells from severe aplastic anemia patients and healthy subjects were deep-sequenced in the study. Ficoll-Paque density gradient centrifugation was used to isolate peripheral blood mononuclear cells. Before DNA was extracted, CD4+ and CD8+ T cells were sorted using either FACS or magnetic beads. Details on this clonotype: Its antigen remains undetermined. No base quality information exists; no much larger clone differs at one position.

Rearrangement joined TRBV7-3 to TRBJ2-2; TRBD1 lines up with 7 middle nucleotides. The sample was sorted CD4+, CD8+, or CD8+CD57+ T cells (not recorded which) from PBMCs. The sequence came from a human donor in good health. The nucleotides read TGTGCCAGCAGCTCGACAGGGCCGAACACCGGGGAGCTGTTTTTT. It codes for CASSSTGPNTGELFF.